This T cell receptor (beta chain) was profiled in a study of neurological immune-mediated disorders. This clonotype was counted at least ten times. The CDR3 runs 16 residues. The V end lost 3 bases, the J end lost 5 bases, and 19 bases lay between the germline ends. TCRdb processed the 5' RACE reads anew with MiXCR; each CDR3 protein has one entry. This table holds about 44,000 distinct CDR3 sequences, roughly 21% found once. Sample time point: technical triplicate 3. This TCR was recovered from a man aged 60 to 69 with HTLV-1-associated myelopathy (HAM/TSP). The sequenced sample consisted of PBMCs. The rearrangement uses TRBV12-3 or TRBV12-4 and TRBJ1-1; a weak D match, TRBD1 (5 bases). This CDR3 reads CASSFRTGGMGTEAFF. The CDR3 DNA follows: TGTGCCAGCAGTTTCAGGACGGGGGGGATGGGAACTGAAGCTTTCTTT.